The clone carrying this T cell receptor (beta chain) has just a few counts. Its target is unknown. These data originate in a study of post-analysis software for immune sequencing data. The length of the CDR3 is 14 residues. The V and J ends lost 3 bases and 1 base respectively, with 7 bases between them. Included in the TCR beta cDNA libraries were unique molecular identifiers. TCRdb reanalysed the PCR reads using MiXCR and keeps one entry per CDR3 protein. The table has approximately 440,000 distinct CDR3 sequences, roughly 45% seen once; the top ten hold 9.5% to 13%. Broader study findings: With TRBV5-6, TRBV5-1 and TRBV20-1 included, 5 or 6 TRBV segments were more frequent in patients than in controls. F measure showed strong co-clustering of same-batch samples. Patients with multiple sclerosis recorded significantly lower normalized Chao1 diversity than controls, the study found.

This sequence was found in a girl between 10 and 17 years old with multiple sclerosis. V gene TRBV12-3 or TRBV12-4 combines with J gene TRBJ1-5, with a weak D call TRBD1 (5 bases). Sequenced input: blood. The CDR3 is CASSLKGSNQPQHF. In DNA, the CDR3 is TGTGCCAGCAGTTTGAAGGGGAGCAATCAGCCCCAGCATTTT.